This is a list of T cell receptor beta chains from one sample in a study of T cell clonotyping in hematopoietic cell transplantation. Clones were read by immunoSEQ multiplex PCR, and TCRdb kept only the in-frame ones, dropping some. The data show roughly 27,000 clones, 65% to 90% seen once. Material: peripheral blood mononuclear cells, obtained before stem cell transplant. The receptors originated from a woman in her sixties or seventies with acute myeloid leukemia. Some clones in this sample may be carry-over from other donors' samples. The CDR3 runs from the conserved cysteine through the conserved F or W.

>TRBV9
CASSAQGPYGYTF
>TRBV28
CASSLGDRGRPSYEQYF
>TRBV6-5
CASLDSYTEAFF
>TRBV19
CASSSQGRTEAFF
>TRBV20-1
CSTTAYEAFF
>TRBV5-1
CASSSGLAGAVVETQYF
>TRBV5-1
CASSLGASGNYEQYF
>TRBV28
CAIGGDLNYGYTF
>TRBV11-2
CASSLYEFTNTEAFF
>TRBV7-2
CASSPTHTDTQYF
>TRBV29-1
CSVPNPDRVDYGYTF
>TRBV19
CASSMEKGTGANVLTF
>TRBV11-3
CASSLMGDTQYF
>TRBV2
CASRLTGPTEAFF
>TRBV9
CASSHDSKGLGANVLTF
>TRBV4-3
CASSQAGGQTGELFF
>TRBV6-1
CASRGMGGAKNIQYF
>TRBV5-1
CASSLLSPKVGNTIYF
>TRBV7-2
CASSSRLAGGPSGYTF
>TRBV15
CATSRDRGSGNTIYF
>TRBV10-3
CAISADTGELFF
>TRBV28
CASSLLGGGSGSYEQYF
>TRBV5-6
CASSGISGVAPNEKLFF
>TRBV6-1
CASSDGTGRLIGEKLFF
>TRBV25-1
CASSESGENTEAFF
>TRBV10-3
CAIRDYLDNEQFF
>TRBV7-8
CASTRQGRDGYTF
>TRBV19
CASSITRANTGELFF
>TRBV5-6
CASSLPQDSYEQYF
>TRBV7-2
CASSLERGNYEQYF
>TRBV20-1
CSASDSGYTF
>TRBV15
CATSRGQTNEKLFF
>TRBV14
CASSGTSGRYISYEQYF
>TRBV7-8
CASSRRTGTYEQYF
>TRBV28
CASSTGTEETQYF
>TRBV6-5
CAGRGEGDYTF
>TRBV6-5
CASSYTGVSSNEQFF
>TRBV19
CASSPAVLYEQYF
>TRBV4-3
CASSQRRPGEKLFF
>TRBV19
CASSAAGPYEQYF
>TRBV6-6
CASSPGLAGGGDTQYF
>TRBV7-2
CASSSQGYQPQHF
>TRBV10-3
CAISESRRDSGNTIYF
>TRBV4-1
CASSQGGTPVYTF
>TRBV10-3
CAISESDRVGRDYGYTF
>TRBV7-2
CASSLFGSSYNEQFF
>TRBV5-6
CASRLWGNTEAFF
>TRBV19
CASSKGQAFSYEQYF